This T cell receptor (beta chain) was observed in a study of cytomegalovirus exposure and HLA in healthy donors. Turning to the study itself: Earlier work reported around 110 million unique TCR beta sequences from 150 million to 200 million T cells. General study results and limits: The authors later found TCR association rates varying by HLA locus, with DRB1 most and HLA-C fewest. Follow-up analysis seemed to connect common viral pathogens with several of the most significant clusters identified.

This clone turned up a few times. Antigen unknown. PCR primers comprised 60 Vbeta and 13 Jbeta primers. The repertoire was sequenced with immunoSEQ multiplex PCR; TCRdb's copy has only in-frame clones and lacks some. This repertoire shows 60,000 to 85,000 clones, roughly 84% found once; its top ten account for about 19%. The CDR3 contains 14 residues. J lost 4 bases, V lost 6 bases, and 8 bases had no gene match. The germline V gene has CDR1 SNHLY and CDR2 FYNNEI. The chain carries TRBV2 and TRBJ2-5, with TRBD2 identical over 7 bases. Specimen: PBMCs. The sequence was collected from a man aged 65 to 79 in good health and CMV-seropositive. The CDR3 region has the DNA TGTGCCAGCAGCCCGGGGAGGGGCCGAGAGACCCAGTACTTC. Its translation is CASSPGRGRETQYF.